Sequencing of this TCR beta chain was carried out in a study of T-cell memory formation after mild COVID-19. General study points: Shrinking CD4+ clones resided mostly in CM and EM, and CD8+ ones in EMRA. Pre-infection memory harbored some responding clones, suggesting cross-reactive memory joined. Clonal second-wave expansions that peaked on day 37 had unconfirmed SARS-CoV-2 specificity.

CDR3 length: 19 residues. Trimming cost V 0 bases and J 0 bases, with 21 bases left between them. Germline V gives CDR1 DFQATT, CDR2 SNEGSKA (reference sequence). Concerning this clonotype: The antigen remains undetermined.

TCRalpha and TCRbeta libraries used 5'RACE with constant-segment primers and UMIs. Via MiXCR, TCRdb re-called the 5' RACE reads, giving one row per CDR3 protein. The sample shows about 140,000 distinct CDR3 sequences, roughly 21% of them seen only once. The chain recombines TRBV20-1 with TRBJ1-5; D is ambiguous. Specimen: PBMCs or a T cell subset sorted from them (not recorded which). This TCR derives from an adult woman who had mild COVID-19 (a few samples of this study predate the infection). Cell type and time point are not known. CDR3 coding DNA: TGCAGTGCTAGAGATATGAAAAGTCTTATGAGGCATAGCAATCAGCCCCAGCATTTT. Translation gives CSARDMKSLMRHSNQPQHF.